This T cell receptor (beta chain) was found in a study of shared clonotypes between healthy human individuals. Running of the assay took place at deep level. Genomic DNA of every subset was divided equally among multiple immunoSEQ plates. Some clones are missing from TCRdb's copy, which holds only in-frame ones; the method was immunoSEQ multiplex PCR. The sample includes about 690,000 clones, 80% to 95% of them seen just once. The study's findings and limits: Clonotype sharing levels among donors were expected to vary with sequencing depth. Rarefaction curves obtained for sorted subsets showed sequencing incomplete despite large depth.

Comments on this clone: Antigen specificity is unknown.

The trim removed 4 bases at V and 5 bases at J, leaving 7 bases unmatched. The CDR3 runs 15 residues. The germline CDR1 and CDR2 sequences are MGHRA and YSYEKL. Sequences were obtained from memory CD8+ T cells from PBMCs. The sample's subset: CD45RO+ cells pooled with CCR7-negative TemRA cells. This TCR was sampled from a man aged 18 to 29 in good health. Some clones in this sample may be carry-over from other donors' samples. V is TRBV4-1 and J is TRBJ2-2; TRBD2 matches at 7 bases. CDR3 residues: CASSPQEGGTGELFF. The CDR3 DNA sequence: TGCGCCAGCAGCCCCCAAGAGGGAGGGACCGGGGAGCTGTTTTTT.